What follows describes a single TCR beta chain. Data came from immunoSEQ multiplex PCR; TCRdb stores just in-frame clones and leaves some out. The sample lists about 100,000 clones, roughly 87% occurring once. The sample is drawn from a study of control samples from healthy donors and cancer patients. Trimming left V 5 bases short and J 0 bases short, with 10 bases between. CDR3 length: 14 amino acids. The V gene's germline CDR1 is LNHDA and CDR2 SQIVND (reference sequence). Source material: blood. The chain employs TRBV19 and TRBJ1-1, with TRBD1 as a possible D gene (5 bases). This clonotype was sampled from a woman in her 50s in good health. CDR3 region: CASSAGTVNTEAFF. DNA for the CDR3: TGTGCCAGTAGTGCGGGGACGGTGAACACTGAAGCTTTCTTT. Looking up the rest from reference TRBV19 and TRBJ1-1 gives the full variable domain: DGGITQSPKYLFRKEGQNVTLSCEQNLNHDAMYWYRQDPGQGLRLIYYSQIVNDFQKGDIAEGYSVSREKKESFPLTVTSAQKNPTAFYLCASSAGTVNTEAFFGQGTRLTVV.